The present TCR beta chain was sequenced within a study of blood T cell repertoires in COVID-19. CDR1 is MDHEN, CDR2 SYDVKM, per germline. Trimming removed 1 base at V and 7 bases at J, with 13 bases between. CDR3 length: 15 residues. Clones were sequenced by immunoSEQ multiplex PCR, and TCRdb holds only the in-frame ones, with some missing. Of about 59,000 clones in the sample, about 89% are singletons; the top ten hold roughly 6.7%. Specimen: peripheral blood. The chain joins TRBV28 to TRBJ1-4, with unresolved D. The sequence was obtained from a man aged 60 to 75 with active or convalescent COVID-19. CDR3 sequence (DNA): TGTGCCAGCAGTTTATTTGAGTCCGGGAGTGAAAAACTGTTTTTT. Protein sequence: CASSLFESGSEKLFF.